The entry that follows covers one T cell receptor (beta chain) sequence. Antigen unknown. The data are from a study of cytomegalovirus exposure and HLA in healthy donors. Whole-study findings and limits: In vitro testing confirmed a few CMV-associated chains as specific for CMV antigens. Subsequent analysis revealed that first-cohort TCR clusters tended to co-occur in the 120 or so validation repertoires.

Clones were sequenced by immunoSEQ multiplex PCR, and TCRdb holds only the in-frame ones, with some missing. The table records 250,000 or so clones, about 90% of them present only once. There are 14 residues in the CDR3. Deletions cut 2 bases from V and 1 base from J, with 9 bases between. Germline lookup yields CDR1 SGDLS and CDR2 YYNGEE. The sequence was collected from a man between 18 and 29 years old in good health and CMV-seropositive. Material: PBMCs. The chain is built from TRBV9 and TRBJ1-1; the D is unclear. The CDR3: CASSVLSANTEAFF. CDR3 nucleotide sequence: TGTGCCAGCAGCGTCCTCTCAGCGAACACTGAAGCTTTCTTT.